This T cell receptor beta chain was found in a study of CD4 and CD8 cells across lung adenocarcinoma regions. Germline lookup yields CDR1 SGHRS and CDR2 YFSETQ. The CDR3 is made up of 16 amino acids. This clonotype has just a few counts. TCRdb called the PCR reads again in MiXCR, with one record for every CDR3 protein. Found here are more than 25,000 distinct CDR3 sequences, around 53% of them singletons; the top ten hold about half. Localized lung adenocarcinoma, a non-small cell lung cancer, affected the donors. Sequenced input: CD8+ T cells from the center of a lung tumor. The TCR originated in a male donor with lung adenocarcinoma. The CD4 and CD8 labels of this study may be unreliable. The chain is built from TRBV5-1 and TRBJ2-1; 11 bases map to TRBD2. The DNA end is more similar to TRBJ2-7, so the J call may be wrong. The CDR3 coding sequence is TGCGCCAGCAGCTCAACTAGCGGGAGCGGCCTCTACGAGCAGTACTTC. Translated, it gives CASSSTSGSGLYEQYF.